In this sample, the clone carrying this TCR beta chain turned up a few times. Its antigen is unknown. The sample comes from a study of T cells in Graves' hyperthyroidism and ophthalmopathy. The study's findings and limits: Researchers found most expanded thyroid clonotypes above 0.001 in blood as well.

Researchers took RNA transcripts and amplified the TCR beta CDR3 regions from them. HTBI primers were the set used in a first-round RT-PCR of the TCR CDR3. One entry per CDR3 protein results from TCRdb running MiXCR on the multiplex PCR reads. The sample includes 300,000 to 450,000 distinct CDR3 sequences, 25% of them seen just once. Patients were aged 18 to 65, had disease duration under 2 months, and had newly diagnosed hyperthyroidism. Uncontrolled infection, other autoimmune disease, pregnancy or lactation excluded patients. Using around 10 ml of fresh peripheral blood, PBMCs were prepared. The germline V gene has CDR1 LNHNV and CDR2 YYDKDF (reference sequence). The CDR3 is made up of 15 amino acids. V lost 0 bases to trimming and J lost 8 bases, with 13 bases between them.

Material: blood. The receptor was derived from a man aged 45 to 65 with Graves' hyperthyroidism. V gene TRBV15 combines with J gene TRBJ1-4, with D hard to call. The CDR3 coding sequence is TGTGCCACCAGCAGAGATCAAGTTAGGGCGGAAAAACTGTTTTTT. Encoded protein: CATSRDQVRAEKLFF.